The source of this T cell receptor beta chain is a study of T-cell memory formation after mild COVID-19. Overall study context: TCR clusters were mostly donor specific.

This clonotype was counted between two and nine times. Its specificity is not known. V lost 3 bases and J lost 4, with 15 bases in between. The CDR3 is made up of 15 amino acids. Germline CDR1 is LNHDA and CDR2 is SQIVND (reference sequence). Researchers used 5'RACE with constant-segment primers to make TCR alpha and TCR beta cDNA libraries that carry sample barcodes and UMIs. MiXCR, run by TCRdb on the 5' RACE reads, gives a single entry per CDR3 protein. The sample carries hundreds of thousands of distinct CDR3 sequences, roughly 18% recorded once. Study-wide findings and caveats: Clones contracting across day 15 to 85 had a balanced CD4/CD8 profile; later expanding clones leaned CD4+. Those CD4+ clones that contracted were mainly in CM and EM (CD8+ ones in EMRA).

The V and J genes are TRBV19 and TRBJ1-2; D perhaps matches TRBD1 (6 bases). Material: PBMCs or a T cell subset sorted from them (not recorded which). The source of this sequence is an adult woman who had mild COVID-19 (a few samples of this study predate the infection). Cell type and time point are not known. The chain's CDR3 is CASSMDPDSFYGYTF. CDR3 nucleotide sequence: TGTGCCAGTAGTATGGATCCGGACAGTTTCTATGGCTACACCTTC.